This T cell receptor beta chain was recovered during a study of blood T cell repertoires in COVID-19. Study overall: From the United States, Italy and Spain came samples of acute and convalescent COVID-19. Sources were T cells, B-cell-depleted T cells, or PBMCs; the material itself was cDNA or gDNA.

Germline values: CDR1 KGHSH, CDR2 LQKENI. The V segment lost 5 bases and the J segment 10 bases; nucleotides outside the gene matches: 6. CDR3 size: 12 residues. Original data processing: From reference gene primer amplification, estimates of nucleated cell counts were derived. The table came from immunoSEQ multiplex PCR; TCRdb's copy has only in-frame clones and leaves some out. That table furnishes V, J and clone size, whereas the DNA furnished D and trimming. The repertoire consists of a few hundred thousand clones, with more than 75% occurring once and the leading ten covering 2.1%. The chain couples TRBV18 to TRBJ1-1; 8 positions match TRBD1. The specimen was peripheral blood. This TCR was recovered from a woman aged 25 to 39 who had recovered from COVID-19. The DNA for the CDR3 is TGTGCCAGCTCATCCAGGGGGCGCGGAGCTTTCTTT. Translating it yields CASSSRGRGAFF.